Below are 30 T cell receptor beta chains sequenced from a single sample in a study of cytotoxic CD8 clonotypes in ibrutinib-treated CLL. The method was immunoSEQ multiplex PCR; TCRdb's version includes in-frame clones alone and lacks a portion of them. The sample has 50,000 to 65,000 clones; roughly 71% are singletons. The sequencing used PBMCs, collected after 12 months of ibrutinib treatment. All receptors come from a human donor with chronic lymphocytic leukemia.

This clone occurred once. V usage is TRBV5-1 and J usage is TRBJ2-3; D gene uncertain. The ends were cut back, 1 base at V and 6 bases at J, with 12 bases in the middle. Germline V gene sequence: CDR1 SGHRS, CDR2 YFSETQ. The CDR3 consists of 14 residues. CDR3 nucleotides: TGCGCCAGCAGCTTGCCAGACGTGTCCGATACGCAGTATTTT. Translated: CASSLPDVSDTQYF. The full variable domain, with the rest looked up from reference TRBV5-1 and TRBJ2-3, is KAGVTQTPRYLIKTRGQQVTLSCSPISGHRSVSWYQQTPGQGLQFLFEYFSETQRNKGNFPGRFSGRQFSNSRSEMNVSTLELGDSALYLCASSLPDVSDTQYFGPGTRLTVL.

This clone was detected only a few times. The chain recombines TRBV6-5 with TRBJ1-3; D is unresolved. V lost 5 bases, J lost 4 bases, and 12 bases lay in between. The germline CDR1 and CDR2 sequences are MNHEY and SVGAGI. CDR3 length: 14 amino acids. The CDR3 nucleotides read TGTGCCAGCAGTCGGGGTCTTTCCGGAAACACCATATATTTT. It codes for CASSRGLSGNTIYF.

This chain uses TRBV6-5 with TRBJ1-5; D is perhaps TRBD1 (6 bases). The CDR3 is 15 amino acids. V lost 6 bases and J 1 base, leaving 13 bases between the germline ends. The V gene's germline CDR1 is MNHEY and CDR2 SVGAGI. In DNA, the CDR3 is TGTGCCAGCAGAAAAACAGGGTACAGCAATCAGCCCCAGCATTTT. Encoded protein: CASRKTGYSNQPQHF.

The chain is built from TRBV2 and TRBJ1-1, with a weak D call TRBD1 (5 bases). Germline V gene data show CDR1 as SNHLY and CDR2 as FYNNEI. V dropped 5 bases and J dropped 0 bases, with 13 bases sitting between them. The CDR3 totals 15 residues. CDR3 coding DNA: TGTGCCAGCAGTAGACAGCACTTCATGAACACTGAAGCTTTCTTT. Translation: CASSRQHFMNTEAFF.

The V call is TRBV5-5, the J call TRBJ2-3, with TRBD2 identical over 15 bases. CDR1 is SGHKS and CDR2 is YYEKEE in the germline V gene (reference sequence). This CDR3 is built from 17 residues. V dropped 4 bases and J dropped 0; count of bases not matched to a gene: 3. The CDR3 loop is CASSRGLAGGSTDTQYF. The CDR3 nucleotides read TGTGCCAGCAGCCGCGGACTAGCGGGAGGGAGCACAGATACGCAGTATTTT.

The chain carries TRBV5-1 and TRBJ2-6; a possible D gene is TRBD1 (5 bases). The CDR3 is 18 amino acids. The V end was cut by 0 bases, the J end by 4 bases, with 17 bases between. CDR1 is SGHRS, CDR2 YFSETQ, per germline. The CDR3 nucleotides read TGCGCCAGCAGCTTGGTGGTTAGGACAACGATCGGGGCCAACGTCCTGACTTTC. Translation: CASSLVVRTTIGANVLTF.

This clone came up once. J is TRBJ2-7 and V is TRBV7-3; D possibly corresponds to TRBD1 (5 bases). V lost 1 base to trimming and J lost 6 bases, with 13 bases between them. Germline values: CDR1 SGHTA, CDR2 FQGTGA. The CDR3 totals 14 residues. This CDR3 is CASSLIQGSAEQYF. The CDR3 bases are TGTGCCAGCAGCTTAATTCAGGGATCGGCCGAGCAGTACTTC.

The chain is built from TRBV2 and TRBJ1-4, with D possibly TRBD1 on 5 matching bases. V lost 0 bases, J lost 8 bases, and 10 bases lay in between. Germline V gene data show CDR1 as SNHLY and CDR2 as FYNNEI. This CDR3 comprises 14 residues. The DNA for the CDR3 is TGTGCCAGCAGTGAAGCTCTTACAGGAGAAAAACTGTTTTTT. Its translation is CASSEALTGEKLFF. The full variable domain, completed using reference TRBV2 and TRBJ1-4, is EPEVTQTPSHQVTQMGQEVILRCVPISNHLYFYWYRQILGQKVEFLVSFYNNEISEKSEIFDDQFSVERPDGSNFTLKIRSTKLEDSAMYFCASSEALTGEKLFFGSGTQLSVL.

The CDR3 region has the DNA TGTGCCAGCAGCGTAGGCCAGGCCGGGGAGCTGTTTTTT. It translates to CASSVGQAGELFF. The chain employs TRBV9 and TRBJ2-2; no clear D gene. Germline CDR1 SGDLS, CDR2 YYNGEE. CDR3 length: 13 amino acids. Trimming removed 0 bases from V and 6 bases from J, with 6 bases in between.

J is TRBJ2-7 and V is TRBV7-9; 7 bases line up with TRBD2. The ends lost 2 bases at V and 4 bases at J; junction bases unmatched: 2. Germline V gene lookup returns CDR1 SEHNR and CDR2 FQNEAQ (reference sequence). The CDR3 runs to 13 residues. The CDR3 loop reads CASSLSGGYEQYF. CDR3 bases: TGTGCCAGCAGCTTATCCGGGGGGTACGAGCAGTACTTC. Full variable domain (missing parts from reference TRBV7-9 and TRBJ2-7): DTGVSQNPRHKITKRGQNVTFRCDPISEHNRLYWYRQTLGQGPEFLTYFQNEAQLEKSRLLSDRFSAERPKGSFSTLEIQRTEQGDSAMYLCASSLSGGYEQYFGPGTRLTVT.

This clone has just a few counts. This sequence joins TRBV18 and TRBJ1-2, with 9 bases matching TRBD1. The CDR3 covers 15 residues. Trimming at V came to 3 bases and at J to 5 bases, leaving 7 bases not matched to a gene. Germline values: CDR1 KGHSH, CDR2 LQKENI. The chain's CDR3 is CASSPLGQGRYGYTF. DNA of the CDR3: TGTGCCAGCTCACCTCTCGGACAGGGGAGATATGGCTACACCTTC.

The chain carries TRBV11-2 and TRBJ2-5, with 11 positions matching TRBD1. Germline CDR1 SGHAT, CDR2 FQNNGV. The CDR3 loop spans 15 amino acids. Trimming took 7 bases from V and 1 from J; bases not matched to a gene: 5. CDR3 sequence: CASTVDRGLQETQYF. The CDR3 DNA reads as TGTGCCAGCACCGTGGACAGGGGGCTCCAAGAGACCCAGTACTTC.

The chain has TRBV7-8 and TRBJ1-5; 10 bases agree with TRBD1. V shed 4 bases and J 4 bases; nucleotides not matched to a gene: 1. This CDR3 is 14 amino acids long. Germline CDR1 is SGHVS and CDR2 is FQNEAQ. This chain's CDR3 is CASSWDRGNQPQHF. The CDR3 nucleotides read TGTGCCAGCAGCTGGGACAGGGGTAATCAGCCCCAGCATTTT.

This CDR3 reads CASSPTGGRTEAFF. DNA of the CDR3: TGTGCCAGCAGCCCGACAGGGGGAAGGACTGAAGCTTTCTTT. The genes are TRBV5-4 and TRBJ1-1; 9 bases map to TRBD1. Trimming took 4 bases from V and 5 from J; bases not matched to a gene: 6. CDR3 size: 14 residues. Germline values: CDR1 SGHNT, CDR2 YYREEE (reference sequence).

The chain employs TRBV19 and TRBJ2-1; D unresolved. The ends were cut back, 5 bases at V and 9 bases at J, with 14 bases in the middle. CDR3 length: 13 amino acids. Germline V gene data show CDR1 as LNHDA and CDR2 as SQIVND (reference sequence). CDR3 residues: CASSGLYTLEQFF. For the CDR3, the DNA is TGTGCCAGTAGTGGCCTCTATACGCTTGAGCAGTTCTTC.

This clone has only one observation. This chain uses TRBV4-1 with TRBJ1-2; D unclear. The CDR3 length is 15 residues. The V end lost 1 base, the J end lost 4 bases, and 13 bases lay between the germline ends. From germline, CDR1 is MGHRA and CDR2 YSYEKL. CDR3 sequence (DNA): TGCGCCAGCAGCCAAGTCCGGGGTTCGGGCTATGGCTACACCTTC. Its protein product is CASSQVRGSGYGYTF.

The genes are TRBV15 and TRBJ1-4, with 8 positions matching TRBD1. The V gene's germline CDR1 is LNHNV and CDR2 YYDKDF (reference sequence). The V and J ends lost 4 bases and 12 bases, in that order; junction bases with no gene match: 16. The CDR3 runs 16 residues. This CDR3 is CATSNRRGQGASELFF. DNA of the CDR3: TGTGCCACCAGCAACCGACGGGGGCAGGGGGCTTCGGAACTGTTTTTT.

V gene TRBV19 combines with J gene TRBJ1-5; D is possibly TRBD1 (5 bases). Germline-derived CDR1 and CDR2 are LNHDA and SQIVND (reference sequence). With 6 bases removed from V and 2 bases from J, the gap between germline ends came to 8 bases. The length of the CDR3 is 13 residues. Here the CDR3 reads CASRGTGNQPQHF. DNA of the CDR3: TGTGCCAGTAGGGGGACTGGCAATCAGCCCCAGCATTTT. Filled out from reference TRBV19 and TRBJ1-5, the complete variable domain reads DGGITQSPKYLFRKEGQNVTLSCEQNLNHDAMYWYRQDPGQGLRLIYYSQIVNDFQKGDIAEGYSVSREKKESFPLTVTSAQKNPTAFYLCASRGTGNQPQHFGDGTRLSIL.

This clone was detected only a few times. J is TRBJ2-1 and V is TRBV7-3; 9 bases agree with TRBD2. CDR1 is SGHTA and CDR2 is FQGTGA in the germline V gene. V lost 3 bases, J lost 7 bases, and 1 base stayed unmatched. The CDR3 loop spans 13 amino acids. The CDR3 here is CASSFSGSNEQFF. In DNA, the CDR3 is TGTGCCAGCAGCTTTAGCGGGAGTAATGAGCAGTTCTTC.

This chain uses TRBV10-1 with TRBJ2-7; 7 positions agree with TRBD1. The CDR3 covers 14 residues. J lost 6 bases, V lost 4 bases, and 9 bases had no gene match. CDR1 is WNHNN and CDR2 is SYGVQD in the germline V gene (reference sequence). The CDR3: CASSVNRGASEQYF. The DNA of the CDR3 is TGCGCCAGCAGTGTCAACAGGGGCGCGAGCGAGCAGTACTTC.

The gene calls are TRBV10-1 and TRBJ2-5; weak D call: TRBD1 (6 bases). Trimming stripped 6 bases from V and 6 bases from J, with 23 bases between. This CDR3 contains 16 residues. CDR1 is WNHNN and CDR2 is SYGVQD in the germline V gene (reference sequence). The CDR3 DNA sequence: TGCGCCAGCAGAGCCGGTGGTGAGGGGGTCAAAAAGACCCAGTACTTC. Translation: CASRAGGEGVKKTQYF.

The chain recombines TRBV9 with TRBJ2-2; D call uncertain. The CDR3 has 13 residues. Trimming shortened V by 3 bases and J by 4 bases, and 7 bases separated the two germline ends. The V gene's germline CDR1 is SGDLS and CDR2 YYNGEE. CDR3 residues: CASSGAGTGELFF. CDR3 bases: TGTGCCAGCAGCGGGGCCGGCACCGGGGAGCTGTTTTTT.

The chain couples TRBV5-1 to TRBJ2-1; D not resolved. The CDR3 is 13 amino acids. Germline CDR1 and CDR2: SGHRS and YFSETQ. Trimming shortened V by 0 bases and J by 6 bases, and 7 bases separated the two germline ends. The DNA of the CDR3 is TGCGCCAGCAGCTTGGGAGTGGGCAATGAGCAGTTCTTC. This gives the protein CASSLGVGNEQFF. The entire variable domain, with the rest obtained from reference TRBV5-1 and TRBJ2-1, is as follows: KAGVTQTPRYLIKTRGQQVTLSCSPISGHRSVSWYQQTPGQGLQFLFEYFSETQRNKGNFPGRFSGRQFSNSRSEMNVSTLELGDSALYLCASSLGVGNEQFFGPGTRLTVL.

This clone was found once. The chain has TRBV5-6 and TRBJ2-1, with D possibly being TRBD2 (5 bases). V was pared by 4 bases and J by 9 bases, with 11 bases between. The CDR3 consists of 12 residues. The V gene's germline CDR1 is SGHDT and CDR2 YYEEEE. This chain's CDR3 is CASSLGVSEQFF. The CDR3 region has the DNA TGTGCCAGCAGCCTGGGAGTTTCTGAGCAGTTCTTC.

The CDR3 sequence is CARNRDRGTVQYF. The DNA of the CDR3 is TGTGCCAGGAACCGGGACAGGGGGACCGTGCAGTACTTC. The chain combines TRBV28 with TRBJ2-7; 11 nucleotides match TRBD1. The CDR3 covers 13 residues. From germline, CDR1 is MDHEN and CDR2 SYDVKM. V lost 9 bases, J lost 9 bases, and 10 bases stayed unmatched.

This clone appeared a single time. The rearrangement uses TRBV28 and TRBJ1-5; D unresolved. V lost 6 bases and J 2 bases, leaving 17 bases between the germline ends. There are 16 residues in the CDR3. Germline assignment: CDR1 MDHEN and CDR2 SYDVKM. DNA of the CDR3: TGTGCCAGCAGCCCCGTGTTAGGCTCGGGCAATCAGCCCCAGCATTTT. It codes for CASSPVLGSGNQPQHF.

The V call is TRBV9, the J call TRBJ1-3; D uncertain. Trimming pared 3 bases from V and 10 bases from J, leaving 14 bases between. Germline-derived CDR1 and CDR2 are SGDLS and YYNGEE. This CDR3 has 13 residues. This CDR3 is CASSAHLGGTIYF. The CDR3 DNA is TGTGCCAGCAGCGCCCATCTTGGTGGAACCATATATTTT. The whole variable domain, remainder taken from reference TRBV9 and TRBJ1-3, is DSGVTQTPKHLITATGQRVTLRCSPRSGDLSVYWYQQSLDQGLQFLIQYYNGEERAKGNILERFSAQQFPDLHSELNLSSLELGDSALYFCASSAHLGGTIYFGEGSWLTVV.

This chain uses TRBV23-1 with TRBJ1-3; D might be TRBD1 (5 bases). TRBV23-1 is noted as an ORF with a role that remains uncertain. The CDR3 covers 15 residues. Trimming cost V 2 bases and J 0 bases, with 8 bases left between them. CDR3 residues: CASSQGAHSGNTIYF. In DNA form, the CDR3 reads TGCGCCAGCAGTCAAGGGGCCCACTCTGGAAACACCATATATTTT.

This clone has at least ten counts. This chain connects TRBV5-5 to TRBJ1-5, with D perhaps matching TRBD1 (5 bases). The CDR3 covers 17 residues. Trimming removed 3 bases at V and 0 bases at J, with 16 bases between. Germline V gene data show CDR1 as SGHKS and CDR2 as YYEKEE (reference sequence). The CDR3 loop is CASSSHRRGVSNQPQHF. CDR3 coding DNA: TGTGCCAGCAGCTCCCATCGTAGAGGGGTTAGCAATCAGCCCCAGCATTTT. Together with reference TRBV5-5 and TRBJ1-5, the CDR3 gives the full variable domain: DAGVTQSPTHLIKTRGQQVTLRCSPISGHKSVSWYQQVLGQGPQFIFQYYEKEERGRGNFPDRFSARQFPNYSSELNVNALLLGDSALYLCASSSHRRGVSNQPQHFGDGTRLSIL.

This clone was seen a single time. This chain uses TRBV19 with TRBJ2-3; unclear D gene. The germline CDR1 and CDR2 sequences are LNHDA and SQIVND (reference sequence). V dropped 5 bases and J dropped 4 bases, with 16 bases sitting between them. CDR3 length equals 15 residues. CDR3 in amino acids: CASSPRATRSDTQYF. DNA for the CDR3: TGTGCCAGTAGTCCGAGAGCAACGAGGTCAGATACGCAGTATTTT.